The 13 T cell receptor beta chains given below trace back to one sample, sequenced in a study of T cell repertoires in cytomegalovirus infection. MiXCR, run by TCRdb on the reads, gives a single entry per CDR3 protein. This sample has 450,000 to 550,000 distinct CDR3 sequences, with about 15% found just once. The sequencing input was CD8+ T cells from PBMCs. These TCRs come from a human donor in good health (CMV status not recorded). Some clones in this sample may be carry-over from other donors' samples.

Many counts were recorded for this clonotype. The V gene is TRBV11-2, the J gene TRBJ1-4, with D perhaps matching TRBD1 (5 bases). Trimming took 0 bases from V and 3 from J, leaving 5 bases between them. The length of the CDR3 is 14 residues. Looked up from germline, CDR1 is SGHAT and CDR2 is FQNNGV. The CDR3 DNA sequence: TGTGCCAGCAGCTTAGAAGGGGCTAATGAAAAACTGTTTTTT. Its translation is CASSLEGANEKLFF.

The chain links TRBV13 to TRBJ2-7, with 8 bases that match TRBD1. This CDR3 is built from 15 residues. J lost 2 bases, V lost 5 bases, and 8 bases had no gene match. Germline loops: CDR1 PRHDT, CDR2 FYEKMQ (reference sequence). This CDR3 reads CASSLRTGTTYEQYF. DNA for the CDR3: TGTGCCAGCAGCCTGCGGACAGGGACCACCTACGAGCAGTACTTC.

This clonotype has a count of ten or more. This chain connects TRBV6-1 to TRBJ1-5; D unclear. The CDR3 runs 13 residues. The V and J ends lost 8 bases and 1 base respectively, with 9 bases between them. CDR1 and CDR2 (germline): MNHNS, SASEGT. The CDR3 coding sequence is TGTGCCAGCGTGGCCGGGAGCAATCAGCCCCAGCATTTT. It encodes CASVAGSNQPQHF.

This clonotype was picked up many times. The J gene is TRBJ1-5, the V gene TRBV6-6, with a tentative D call TRBD1 (5 bases). V gave up 5 bases and J gave up 7 bases, with 18 bases separating them. Germline V lookup: CDR1 MNHNY, CDR2 SVGAGI (reference sequence). The CDR3 spans 15 residues. The DNA for the CDR3 is TGTGCCAGCAGTCCCCAGGCGGAGGGGTACCAGCCCCAGCATTTT. This gives the protein CASSPQAEGYQPQHF.

The chain is built from TRBV7-6 and TRBJ1-5, with 8 bases that match TRBD1. Trimming removed 1 base from V and 3 bases from J; junction bases left unmatched: 2. This CDR3 contains 15 residues. Germline V lookup: CDR1 SGHVS, CDR2 FNYEAQ. The CDR3 is CASSLGGQDNQPQHF. The CDR3 DNA follows: TGTGCCAGCAGCTTAGGGGGACAGGACAATCAGCCCCAGCATTTT.

This clonotype was observed a handful of times. The V and J genes are TRBV7-9 and TRBJ2-7; 8 bases are shared with TRBD1. The ends lost 1 base at V and 3 bases at J; junction bases unmatched: 8. This CDR3 has 16 amino acids. Germline V CDR1 and CDR2: SEHNR, FQNEAQ (reference sequence). CDR3 bases: TGTGCCAGCAGCTTAGTGACAGGGGACATCGACTACGAGCAGTACTTC. Its protein product is CASSLVTGDIDYEQYF.

The CDR3 coding sequence is TGTGCCAGCAGCTTCTGGGTTGGGGCAGTCCTATCCTCTGGAAACACCATATATTTT. It encodes CASSFWVGAVLSSGNTIYF. The genes are TRBV11-2 and TRBJ1-3; tentatively, D is TRBD1 (5 bases). The CDR3 loop spans 19 amino acids. V lost 3 bases and J lost 0, with 21 bases in between. Germline V CDR1 and CDR2: SGHAT, FQNNGV.

This clonotype was counted ten times or more. The gene calls are TRBV7-2 and TRBJ2-2; D may be TRBD1 (5 bases). There are 17 residues in the CDR3. Germline-derived CDR1 and CDR2 are SGHTA and FQGNSA. Between the trimmed V and J ends, which lost 3 bases and 0 bases, there was a span of 14 bases. The CDR3 DNA reads as TGTGCCAGCAGCTTCCCTCGGACACGAGCGAACACCGGGGAGCTGTTTTTT. It translates to CASSFPRTRANTGELFF.

In regard to this clonotype: Since a much larger clone is just one base distant, this may be a read error. The chain employs TRBV7-9 and TRBJ1-4; D is ambiguous. V was cut by 1 base and J by 8 bases, with 14 bases left in between. Germline lookup yields CDR1 SEHNR and CDR2 FQNEAQ (reference sequence). This CDR3 has 15 amino acids. CDR3 loop: CASSLGDLGREKLFF. The CDR3 nucleotides are TGTGCCAGCAGCTTAGGTGACCTCGGGAGGGAAAAACTGTTTTTT.

In this sample, this clonotype turned up many times. A junction end diverges from the germline sequence, so it may reflect a read error. The rearrangement links TRBV7-9 to TRBJ1-5, with D unclear. Germline assignment: CDR1 SEHNR and CDR2 FQNEAQ (reference sequence). The CDR3 sequence is 16 residues long. This chain's CDR3 is CASSLALPTGNQPQHF. The CDR3 coding sequence is TGTGCCAGCAGCCTAGCCCTACCCACGGGCAATCAGCCCCAGCATTTT.

Ten or more counts support this clonotype. The chain employs TRBV27 and TRBJ2-7; 7 nucleotides line up with TRBD1. The trim removed 0 bases at V and 6 bases at J, leaving 8 bases unmatched. Looked up from germline, CDR1 is MNHEY and CDR2 is SMNVEV (reference sequence). The CDR3 is 15 residues long. CDR3 residues: CASSLSGPGGAEQYF. In DNA, the CDR3 is TGTGCCAGCAGTTTATCTGGGCCAGGGGGTGCCGAGCAGTACTTC.

The rearrangement uses TRBV2 and TRBJ1-2, with 7 bases identical to TRBD1. The CDR3 length is 14 residues. The V gene's germline CDR1 is SNHLY and CDR2 FYNNEI. V was pared by 7 bases and J by 4 bases, with 9 bases of the junction left unmatched. CDR3 residues: CASTPPEGAYGYTF. The DNA for the CDR3 is TGTGCCAGCACCCCCCCCGAGGGGGCCTATGGCTACACCTTC.

This clonotype was detected many times. The rearrangement uses TRBV27 and TRBJ2-7, with TRBD1 matching 10 bases. The CDR3 covers 14 residues. From germline, CDR1 is MNHEY and CDR2 SMNVEV (reference sequence). V lost 6 bases to trimming and J lost 6 bases; unmatched junction nucleotides: 8. This CDR3 reads CASRGQGIPREQYF. CDR3 sequence (DNA): TGTGCCAGCAGGGGACAGGGGATACCTCGCGAGCAGTACTTC.